This TCR beta chain is drawn from a study of T cell responses to AZD1222 COVID-19 vaccine (TCRdb year 2021). With respect to the entire study: TCR sequencing was performed for about 250 trial participants, of whom 207 were given two doses of AZD1222 and some 26 were given two doses of MenACWY control vaccine. Enrollment into the trials was organized by age into subgroups of 18-55, 56-69 and 70-plus years, and those subgroups contained roughly 140, 27 and 60 TCR-sequenced participants, respectively. General findings and caveats noted by the study authors: Nearly half of unique spike-specific TCRs reportedly recognized epitopes outside regions mutated in the B.1.351 and B.1.1.7 variants. The 56-69-year group was small, and its depth increase did not reach significance, likely because of low power. No day 14 peak-response samples were available, so repertoires were characterized only after the peak T cell response. Vaccine-associated CD4 TCRs spanned the whole spike protein, with dominant responses in regions 160-218 and 743-854. Participants were mostly white British, with more females than males. The authors suggested clonal diversity may have been underestimated. Conclusions about previously exposed vaccinees are limited because only six or seven AZD1222 recipients were SARS-CoV-2 seropositive at baseline. A significant rise in spike-specific TCR breadth and depth was observed after two AZD1222 doses relative to day 0 and relative to MenACWY recipients.

The CDR3 regions of human TCRbeta chains were subjected to immunosequencing. As for how the authors treated the data: TCRs in the repertoires were compared against a reference library of SARS-CoV-2-specific TCRs that had been generated with the MIRA antigen-specificity platform. Breadth meant the fraction of unique TCRs that were SARS-CoV-2-associated, whereas depth meant the fraction of total T cells that were SARS-CoV-2-associated. Using the MIRA data, each spike-specific TCR was assigned both to the spike region to which the TCR was reactive and to a CD4 or CD8 class. Log10-transformed breadth and depth values were compared by one-way ANOVA with Sidak's multiple comparisons tests. TCRdb took over this immuneACCESS table, retaining in-frame rearrangements with V and J assigned. Such tables are incomplete; in checked studies, under half of the missing clones stem from an unresolved V gene, and the remainder is unexplained. That table is the source of V, J and clone size, and D and trimming were worked out from the DNA. The sample yields about 40,000 clones; 88% were counted once. The biggest ten clones account for 20% to 30% of the sample.

Only one count was recorded for this clone. No cognate antigen has been identified for it. One end of the junction varies from germline; a read error may be responsible. Counted from cysteine to phenylalanine, this CDR3 has 14 amino acids. The CDR3 DNA has 42 bases and is translated from base 1. As encoded in the germline V gene (reference sequence), CDR1 is SSHAT while CDR2 is FNYEAQ. The intended sense of this specimen's time point label: about 28 days (+/-7) after the second vaccine dose. Read against the paper, the sample's treatment or condition label means: meningococcal conjugate vaccine given as trial control. The vaccinee samples were drawn from two UK trials, COV001 and COV002, one of which was a single-blind randomized controlled phase 2/3 trial testing AZD1222 (ChAdOx1 nCoV-19) in healthy adults. Trial participant PBMC samples were collected at day 0 and day 28 after the second dose for TCRbeta chain sequencing.

Sequenced material: peripheral blood, taken 28 days after the second dose of the MenACWY control vaccine. The chain joins TRBV7-7 to TRBJ2-1; no D gene call is confident. The sequence came from an adult who received the MenACWY meningococcal vaccine as a control. The base sequence is TGTGCTAGCAGTAAGGGCGAGACGGGCGATGAGCAGTTCTTC. Its amino acids are CASSKGETGDEQFF.